A single sample is the source of the 26 T cell receptor beta chains below, sequenced in a study of monozygotic twins with inflammatory bowel disease. TCRdb reworked the 5' RACE reads into one entry per CDR3 protein, no DNA. The table for this sample gives 300,000 to 400,000 distinct CDR3 sequences. Sequences were obtained from blood. These receptors were obtained from a human donor with ulcerative colitis or Crohn's disease, or a healthy co-twin of an affected twin (not recorded which).

The chain combines TRBV12-3 or TRBV12-4 with TRBJ2-7. The CDR3 runs to 13 residues. The CDR3: CASSSPDTYEQYF.

V is TRBV20-1 and J is TRBJ2-7; without DNA, the TCRdb call of TRBD1 cannot be checked. Germline CDR1 is DFQATT and CDR2 is SNEGSKA (reference sequence). This CDR3 is 13 amino acids long. CDR3 in amino acids: CSAQTTGTYEQYF.

The V and J genes are TRBV11-3 and TRBJ1-4. This CDR3 has 14 amino acids. CDR1 is SGHNT and CDR2 is YENEEA in the germline V gene. The CDR3 sequence: CASSQMYGDEKLFF.

The V and J genes are TRBV10-3 and TRBJ2-7; there is no DNA to check the TCRdb D call of TRBD1. The CDR3 has 14 residues. CDR1 and CDR2 from the germline V gene are ENHRY and SYGVKD. CDR3: CAISSTGGTYEQYF.

The chain is built from TRBV7-9 and TRBJ1-1; TCRdb names TRBD1, which stays unverified in the absence of DNA. Germline V CDR1 and CDR2: SEHNR, FQNEAQ (reference sequence). The length of the CDR3 is 15 residues. The CDR3 sequence: CASSFSRGLNTEAFF.

This rearrangement joins TRBV28 to TRBJ2-5; TCRdb indicates TRBD2, and absent DNA this call remains unverified. Per the germline V gene, CDR1 is MDHEN and CDR2 is SYDVKM. The CDR3 runs to 17 residues. The CDR3 region is CASSPRAQFLYQETQYF.

This chain connects TRBV3-1 to TRBJ1-1; without DNA, the TCRdb call of TRBD1 cannot be checked. The CDR3 consists of 15 residues. CDR1 is LGHDT and CDR2 is YNNKEL in the germline V gene (reference sequence). This CDR3 is CASSQKTVTGGRAFF. The full variable domain, with the rest looked up from reference TRBV3-1 and TRBJ1-1, is DTAVSQTPKYLVTQMGNDKSIKCEQNLGHDTMYWYKQDSKKFLKIMFSYNNKELIINETVPNRFSPKSPDKAHLNLHINSLELGDSAVYFCASSQKTVTGGRAFFGQGTRLTVV.

The chain joins TRBV6-5 to TRBJ1-2; the D call from TCRdb, TRBD1, cannot be confirmed without DNA. The germline CDR1 and CDR2 sequences are MNHEY and SVGAGI. CDR3 size: 15 residues. CDR3 residues: CASSYYQGAGYGYTF.

J is TRBJ1-5 and V is TRBV9. The CDR3 is 18 residues long. Germline V lookup: CDR1 SGDLS, CDR2 YYNGEE. CDR3 protein: CASSVALEAPYSNQPQHF.

The chain employs TRBV2 and TRBJ1-3; TCRdb's assignment of TRBD1 cannot be checked, as there is no DNA. Germline CDR1 and CDR2: SNHLY and FYNNEI. The CDR3 contains 15 residues. The CDR3 here is CASSRQGLAGNTIYF. Variable domain in full (rest from reference TRBV2 and TRBJ1-3): EPEVTQTPSHQVTQMGQEVILRCVPISNHLYFYWYRQILGQKVEFLVSFYNNEISEKSEIFDDQFSVERPDGSNFTLKIRSTKLEDSAMYFCASSRQGLAGNTIYFGEGSWLTVV.

CDR3: CASSEQGESYEQYF. The rearrangement uses TRBV2 and TRBJ2-7; TCRdb's assignment of TRBD1 cannot be checked, as there is no DNA. This CDR3 region has 14 residues. Germline values: CDR1 SNHLY, CDR2 FYNNEI.

The chain joins TRBV9 to TRBJ2-7; TCRdb calls TRBD1, which cannot be checked without DNA. The CDR3 is 16 amino acids. In germline, CDR1 is SGDLS, CDR2 YYNGEE. The CDR3 is CASSRSTGTGVHEQYF.

J is TRBJ1-1 and V is TRBV27; TCRdb returns TRBD1, unconfirmable since there is no DNA. CDR3 size: 20 residues. Germline V CDR1 and CDR2: MNHEY, SMNVEV (reference sequence). CDR3 residues: CASSLFGFLPQGGRNTEAFF.

The chain has TRBV4-2 and TRBJ1-1. CDR1 is LGHNA and CDR2 is YNFKEQ in the germline V gene. This CDR3 region has 12 residues. The CDR3 reads CASGRPNTEAFF.

The chain joins TRBV7-2 to TRBJ1-5; lacking DNA, the TRBD1 call made by TCRdb goes unchecked. In germline, CDR1 is SGHTA, CDR2 FQGNSA. CDR3 length: 14 residues. CDR3 sequence reads: CASNQGGGSQPQHF.

V usage is TRBV5-1 and J usage is TRBJ2-4; TCRdb outputs TRBD2, but without DNA this stays unchecked. Germline V gene data show CDR1 as SGHRS and CDR2 as YFSETQ. The CDR3 extends over 15 amino acids. This CDR3 reads CASSVTSGGVDIQYF.

V and J are TRBV4-3 and TRBJ2-1; as DNA is missing, the TRBD2 call by TCRdb cannot be tested. CDR3 size: 18 residues. CDR1 is LGHNA, CDR2 YSLEER, per germline. The CDR3 sequence: CASSQLSPTSGGSNEQFF.

CDR3 in amino acids: CATGQQNTGELFF. V gene TRBV24-1 combines with J gene TRBJ2-2; as DNA is missing, the TRBD1 call by TCRdb cannot be tested. CDR1 and CDR2 from the germline V gene are KGHDR and SFDVKD. There are 13 residues in the CDR3.

This rearrangement joins TRBV30 to TRBJ2-7. CDR1 and CDR2 from the germline V gene are GTSNPN and SVGIG (reference sequence). CDR3 length: 14 residues. The CDR3 is CAWSVTTPSYEQYF. The full variable domain, its missing parts supplied by reference TRBV30 and TRBJ2-7, is SQTIHQWPATLVQPVGSPLSLECTVEGTSNPNLYWYRQAAGRGLQLLFYSVGIGQISSEVPQNLSASRPQDRQFILSSKKLLLSDSGFYLCAWSVTTPSYEQYFGPGTRLTVT.

The rearrangement joins TRBV7-9 to TRBJ2-5. The CDR3 runs 14 residues. The germline CDR1 and CDR2 sequences are SEHNR and FQNEAQ (reference sequence). CDR3 sequence: CASSLGDTMETQYF.

The V call is TRBV9, the J call TRBJ2-1; the TCRdb D gene call, TRBD1, has no DNA to confirm it. This CDR3 comprises 15 residues. Germline V CDR1 and CDR2: SGDLS, YYNGEE. Here the CDR3 reads CASSVSGGQYNEQFF.

The gene calls are TRBV9 and TRBJ2-1; the D call from TCRdb, TRBD2, cannot be confirmed without DNA. Germline loops: CDR1 SGDLS, CDR2 YYNGEE. This CDR3 is built from 16 residues. The CDR3 loop is CASSVEGLGTYNEQFF.

J is TRBJ2-1 and V is TRBV20-1; as DNA is missing, the TRBD1 call by TCRdb cannot be tested. The germline V gene has CDR1 DFQATT and CDR2 SNEGSKA (reference sequence). The CDR3 extends over 14 amino acids. The CDR3 here is CSAREGTGDNEQFF.

This chain links TRBV11-1 with TRBJ2-5; there is no DNA to check the TCRdb D call of TRBD1. This CDR3 comprises 17 residues. Per the germline V gene, CDR1 is SGHAT and CDR2 is FQDESV (reference sequence). The chain's CDR3 is CASSSRSGQGVGETQYF.

The chain carries TRBV5-4 and TRBJ2-2; lacking DNA, the TRBD2 call made by TCRdb goes unchecked. There are 16 residues in the CDR3. Germline V gene data show CDR1 as SGHNT and CDR2 as YYREEE (reference sequence). The CDR3 reads CASSPKRGTNTGELFF.

The V gene is TRBV24-1, the J gene TRBJ1-1; with no DNA, the TCRdb D assignment of TRBD1 cannot be verified. The CDR3 is made up of 13 amino acids. Germline V gene sequence: CDR1 KGHDR, CDR2 SFDVKD. The CDR3 spells CATSRGMNTEAFF.